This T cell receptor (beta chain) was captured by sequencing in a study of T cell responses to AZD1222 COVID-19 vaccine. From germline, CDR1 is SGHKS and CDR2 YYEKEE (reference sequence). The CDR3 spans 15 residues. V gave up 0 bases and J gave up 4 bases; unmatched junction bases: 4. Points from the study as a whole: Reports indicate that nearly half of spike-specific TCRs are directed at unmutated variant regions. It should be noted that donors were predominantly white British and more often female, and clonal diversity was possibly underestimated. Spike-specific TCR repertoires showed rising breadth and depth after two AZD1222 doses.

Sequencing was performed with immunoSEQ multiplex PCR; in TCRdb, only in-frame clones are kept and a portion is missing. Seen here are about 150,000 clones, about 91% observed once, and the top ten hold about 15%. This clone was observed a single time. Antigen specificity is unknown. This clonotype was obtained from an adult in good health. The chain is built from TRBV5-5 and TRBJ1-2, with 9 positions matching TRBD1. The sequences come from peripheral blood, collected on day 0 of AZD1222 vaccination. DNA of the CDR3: TGTGCCAGCAGCTTGGCGGGGACAGGGACCTATGGCTACACCTTC. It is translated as CASSLAGTGTYGYTF. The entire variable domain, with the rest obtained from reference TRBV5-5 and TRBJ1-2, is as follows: DAGVTQSPTHLIKTRGQQVTLRCSPISGHKSVSWYQQVLGQGPQFIFQYYEKEERGRGNFPDRFSARQFPNYSSELNVNALLLGDSALYLCASSLAGTGTYGYTFGSGTRLTVV.